This T cell receptor (beta chain) comes out of a study of cytomegalovirus exposure and HLA in healthy donors. This CDR3 has 14 amino acids. Germline-derived CDR1 and CDR2 are MNHNS and SASEGT. V was pared by 9 bases and J by 4 bases, with 17 bases between. The PCR ran on 60 Vbeta and 13 Jbeta primers. The assay was immunoSEQ multiplex PCR, and TCRdb's table has in-frame clones only and misses some. Among under 150,000 clones listed, roughly 84% were seen once. Material: PBMCs. This chain connects TRBV6-1 to TRBJ2-3; D is undetermined. The clonotype originates from a girl aged 2-10 years in good health and CMV-seronegative. CDR3 in DNA: TGTGCCAGTACTACTGTCTCCCCCCCAGATACGCAGTATTTT. Its protein product is CASTTVSPPDTQYF.